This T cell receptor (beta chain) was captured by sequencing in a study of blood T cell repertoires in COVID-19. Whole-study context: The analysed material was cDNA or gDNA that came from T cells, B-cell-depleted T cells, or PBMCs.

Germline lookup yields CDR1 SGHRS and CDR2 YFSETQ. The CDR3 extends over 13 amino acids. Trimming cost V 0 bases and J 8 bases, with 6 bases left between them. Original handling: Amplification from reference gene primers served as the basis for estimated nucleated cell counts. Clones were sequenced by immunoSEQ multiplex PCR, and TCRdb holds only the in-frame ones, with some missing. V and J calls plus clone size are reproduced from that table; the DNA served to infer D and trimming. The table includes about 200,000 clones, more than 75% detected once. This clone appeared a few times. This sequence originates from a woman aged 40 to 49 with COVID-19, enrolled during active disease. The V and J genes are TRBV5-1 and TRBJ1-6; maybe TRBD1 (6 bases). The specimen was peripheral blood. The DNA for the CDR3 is TGCGCCAGCAGCTTGGACAGGGATTCACCCCTCCACTTT. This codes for CASSLDRDSPLHF. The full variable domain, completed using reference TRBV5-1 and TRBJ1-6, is KAGVTQTPRYLIKTRGQQVTLSCSPISGHRSVSWYQQTPGQGLQFLFEYFSETQRNKGNFPGRFSGRQFSNSRSEMNVSTLELGDSALYLCASSLDRDSPLHFGNGTRLTVT.